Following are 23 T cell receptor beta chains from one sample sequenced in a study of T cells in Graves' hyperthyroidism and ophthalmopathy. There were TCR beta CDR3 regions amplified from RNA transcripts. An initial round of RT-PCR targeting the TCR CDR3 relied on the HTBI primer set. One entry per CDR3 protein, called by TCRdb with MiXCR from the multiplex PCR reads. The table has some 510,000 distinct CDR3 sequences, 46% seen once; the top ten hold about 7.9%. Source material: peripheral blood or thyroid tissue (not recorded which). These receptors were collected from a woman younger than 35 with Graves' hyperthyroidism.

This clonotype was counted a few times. The CDR3 bases are TGCAGTGCTAGGGACGGGGCCAGATCTTATGGCTACACCTTC. It encodes CSARDGARSYGYTF. V is TRBV20-1 and J is TRBJ1-2; a weak D match, TRBD1 (5 bases). CDR3 size: 14 residues. V was clipped by 3 bases and J by 5 bases, with 16 bases between them. Germline-derived CDR1 and CDR2 are DFQATT and SNEGSKA (reference sequence).

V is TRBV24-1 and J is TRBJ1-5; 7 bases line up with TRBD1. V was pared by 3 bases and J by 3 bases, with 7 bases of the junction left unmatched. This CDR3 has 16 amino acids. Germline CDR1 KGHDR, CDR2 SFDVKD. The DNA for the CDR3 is TGTGCCACCAGTGATCCAAGGACAGGTTACAATCAGCCCCAGCATTTT. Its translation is CATSDPRTGYNQPQHF.

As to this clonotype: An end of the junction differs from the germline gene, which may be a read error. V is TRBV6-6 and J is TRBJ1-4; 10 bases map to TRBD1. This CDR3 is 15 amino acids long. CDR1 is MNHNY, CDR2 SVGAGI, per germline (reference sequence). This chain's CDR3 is CTSSSRTGGNEKLFF. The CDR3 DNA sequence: TGTACCAGCAGTTCCCGGACAGGGGGGAATGAAAAACTGTTTTTT.

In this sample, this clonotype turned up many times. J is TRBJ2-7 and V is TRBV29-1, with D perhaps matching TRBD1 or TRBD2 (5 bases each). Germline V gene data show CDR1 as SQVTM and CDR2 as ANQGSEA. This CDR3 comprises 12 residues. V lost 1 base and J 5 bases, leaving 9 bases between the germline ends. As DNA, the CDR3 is TGCAGCGTTGAAGCTCGGGACCACGAGCAGTACTTC. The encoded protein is CSVEARDHEQYF.

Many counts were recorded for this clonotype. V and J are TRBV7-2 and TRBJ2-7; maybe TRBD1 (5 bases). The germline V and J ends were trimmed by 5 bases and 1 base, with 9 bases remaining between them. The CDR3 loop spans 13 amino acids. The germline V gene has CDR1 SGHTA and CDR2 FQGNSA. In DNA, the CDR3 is TGTGCCAGCAGCGGCAGGGATTCCTACGAGCAGTACTTC. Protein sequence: CASSGRDSYEQYF.

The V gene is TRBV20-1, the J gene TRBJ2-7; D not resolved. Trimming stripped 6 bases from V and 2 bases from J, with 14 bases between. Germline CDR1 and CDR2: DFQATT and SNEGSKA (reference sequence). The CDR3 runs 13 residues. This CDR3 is CSAQETRTYEQYF. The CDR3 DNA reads TGCAGTGCCCAAGAGACCAGGACCTACGAGCAGTACTTC.

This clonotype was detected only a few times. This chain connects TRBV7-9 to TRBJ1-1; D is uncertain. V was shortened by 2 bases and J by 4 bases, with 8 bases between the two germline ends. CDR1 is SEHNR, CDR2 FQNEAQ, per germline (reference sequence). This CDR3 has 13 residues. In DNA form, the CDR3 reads TGTGCCAGCAGCTTATCAGTGGGCACTGAAGCTTTCTTT. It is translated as CASSLSVGTEAFF.

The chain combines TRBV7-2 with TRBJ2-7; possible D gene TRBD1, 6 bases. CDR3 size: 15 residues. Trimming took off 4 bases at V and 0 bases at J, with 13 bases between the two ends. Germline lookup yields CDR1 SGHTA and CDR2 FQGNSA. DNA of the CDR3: TGTGCCAGCAGCTCGTACCCAGGGGTCTCCTACGAGCAGTACTTC. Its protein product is CASSSYPGVSYEQYF.

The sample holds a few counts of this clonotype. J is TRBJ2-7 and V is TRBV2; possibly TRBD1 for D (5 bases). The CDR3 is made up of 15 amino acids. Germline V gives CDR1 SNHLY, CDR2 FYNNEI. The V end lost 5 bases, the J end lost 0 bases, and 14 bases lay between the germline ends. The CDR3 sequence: CASSPQGPSSYEQYF. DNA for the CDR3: TGTGCCAGCAGTCCCCAGGGCCCGAGCTCCTACGAGCAGTACTTC.

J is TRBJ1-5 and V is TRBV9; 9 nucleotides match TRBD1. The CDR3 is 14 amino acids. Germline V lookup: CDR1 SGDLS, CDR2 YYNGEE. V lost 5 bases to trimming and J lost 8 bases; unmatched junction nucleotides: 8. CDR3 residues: CASSSGTGMKPQHF. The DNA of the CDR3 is TGTGCCAGCAGTTCGGGGACAGGGATGAAGCCCCAGCATTTT.

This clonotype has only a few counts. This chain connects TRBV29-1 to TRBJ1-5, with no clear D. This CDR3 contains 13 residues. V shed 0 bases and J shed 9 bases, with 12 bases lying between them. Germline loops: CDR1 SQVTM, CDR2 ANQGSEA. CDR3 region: CSVEDGPLGPQHF. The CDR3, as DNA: TGCAGCGTTGAAGATGGCCCCCTAGGGCCCCAGCATTTT.

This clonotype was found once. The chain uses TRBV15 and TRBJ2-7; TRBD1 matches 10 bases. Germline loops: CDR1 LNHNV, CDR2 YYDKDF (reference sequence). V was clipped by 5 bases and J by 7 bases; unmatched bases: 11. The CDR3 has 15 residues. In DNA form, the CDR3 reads TGTGCCACCAGCCTCCGGGACAGGGGTGTCGGGGAGCAGTACTTC. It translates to CATSLRDRGVGEQYF.

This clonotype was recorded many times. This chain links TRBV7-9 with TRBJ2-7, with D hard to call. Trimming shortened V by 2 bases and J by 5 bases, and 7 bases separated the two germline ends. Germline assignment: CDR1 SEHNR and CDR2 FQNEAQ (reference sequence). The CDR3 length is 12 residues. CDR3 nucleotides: TGTGCCAGCAGCTTACAGGTCCACGAGCAGTACTTC. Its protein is CASSLQVHEQYF.

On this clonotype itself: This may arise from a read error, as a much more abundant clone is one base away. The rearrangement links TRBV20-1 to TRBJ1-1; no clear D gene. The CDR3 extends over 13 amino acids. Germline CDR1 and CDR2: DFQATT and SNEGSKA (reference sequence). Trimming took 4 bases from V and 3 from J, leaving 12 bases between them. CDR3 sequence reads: CSAKDEYDTEAFF. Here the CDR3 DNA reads TGCAGTGCTAAAGATGAGTACGACACTGAAGCTTTCTTT.

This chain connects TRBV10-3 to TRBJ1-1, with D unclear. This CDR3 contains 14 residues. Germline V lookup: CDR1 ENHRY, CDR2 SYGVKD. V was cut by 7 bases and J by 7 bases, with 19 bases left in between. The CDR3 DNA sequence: TGTGCCATCAAGGACCCAGGCCTGAAAGGTGAAGCTTTCTTT. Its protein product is CAIKDPGLKGEAFF.

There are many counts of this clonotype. The CDR3 region is CSVGQGAYGELFF. The CDR3 coding sequence is TGCAGCGTTGGACAGGGGGCTTACGGGGAGCTGTTTTTT. V usage is TRBV29-1 and J usage is TRBJ2-2; TRBD1 matches at 10 bases. CDR1 is SQVTM and CDR2 is ANQGSEA in the germline V gene. J lost 7 bases, V lost 4 bases, and 3 bases had no gene match. This CDR3 contains 13 residues.

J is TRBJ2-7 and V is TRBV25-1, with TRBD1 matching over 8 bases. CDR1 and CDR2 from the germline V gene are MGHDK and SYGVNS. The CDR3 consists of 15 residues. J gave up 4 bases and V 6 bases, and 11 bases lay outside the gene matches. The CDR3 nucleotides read TGTGCCAGCAGCCAAGAATTCGACAGGGGATACGAGCAGTACTTC. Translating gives CASSQEFDRGYEQYF.

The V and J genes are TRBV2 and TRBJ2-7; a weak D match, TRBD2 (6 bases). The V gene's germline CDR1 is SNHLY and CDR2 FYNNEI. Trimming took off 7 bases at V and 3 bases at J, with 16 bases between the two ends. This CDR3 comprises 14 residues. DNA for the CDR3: TGTGCCAGCAAAAAGCGGGTGGGGGACTACGAGCAGTACTTC. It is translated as CASKKRVGDYEQYF.

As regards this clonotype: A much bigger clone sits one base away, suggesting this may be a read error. CDR3 in amino acids: CASSSGTGEKLFF. For the CDR3, the DNA is TGTGCCAGCAGCTCCGGGACAGGGGAAAAACTGTTTTTT. The chain is built from TRBV7-9 and TRBJ1-4; 9 bases agree with TRBD1. The CDR3 covers 13 residues. Per germline, CDR1 SEHNR and CDR2 FQNEAQ (reference sequence). V shed 4 bases, J shed 8 bases, and the junction held 2 bases outside the gene matches.

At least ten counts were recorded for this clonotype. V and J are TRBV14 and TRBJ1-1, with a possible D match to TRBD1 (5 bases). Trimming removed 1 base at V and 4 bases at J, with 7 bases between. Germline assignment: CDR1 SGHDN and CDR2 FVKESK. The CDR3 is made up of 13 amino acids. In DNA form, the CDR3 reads TGTGCCAGCAGCCAAGCCGGGGGCACTGAAGCTTTCTTT. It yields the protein CASSQAGGTEAFF.

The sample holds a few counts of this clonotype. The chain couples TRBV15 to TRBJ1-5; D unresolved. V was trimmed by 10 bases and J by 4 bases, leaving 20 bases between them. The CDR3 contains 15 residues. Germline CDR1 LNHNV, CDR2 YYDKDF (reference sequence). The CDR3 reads CASSTPGVGNQPQHF. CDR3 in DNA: TGTGCCAGCAGTACTCCCGGGGTCGGGAATCAGCCCCAGCATTTT.

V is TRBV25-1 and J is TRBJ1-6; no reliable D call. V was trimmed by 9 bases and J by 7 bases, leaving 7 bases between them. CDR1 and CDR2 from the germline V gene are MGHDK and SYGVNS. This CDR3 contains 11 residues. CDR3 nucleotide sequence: TGTGCCAGACAGCCAAATTCACCCCTCCACTTT. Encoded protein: CARQPNSPLHF.

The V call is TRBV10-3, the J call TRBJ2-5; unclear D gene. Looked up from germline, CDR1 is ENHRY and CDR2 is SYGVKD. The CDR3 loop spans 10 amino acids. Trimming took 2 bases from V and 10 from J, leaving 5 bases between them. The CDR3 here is CAISESNQYF. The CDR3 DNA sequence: TGTGCCATCAGTGAGAGCAACCAGTACTTC.